Listed here is a single T cell receptor beta chain. The data stem from a study of blood T cell repertoires in COVID-19. Study as a whole: Researchers got acute and convalescent COVID-19 samples from the United States, Italy and Spain. The cDNA or gDNA used as material had been derived from T cells, B-cell-depleted T cells, or PBMCs.

The CDR3 has 17 residues. The trim removed 0 bases at V and 3 bases at J, leaving 6 bases unmatched. Per the germline V gene, CDR1 is SGHTA and CDR2 is FQGTGA. As handled by the study authors: Estimation of nucleated cell counts relied on the amplification of reference gene primers. Sequencing used immunoSEQ multiplex PCR; TCRdb keeps in-frame clones, though not all of them. V and J calls and clone size are given by that table; D and trimming were obtained from the DNA. The sample includes approximately 120,000 clones, 65% to 90% seen only once; the top ten take 5% to 7.5%. The chain employs TRBV7-3 and TRBJ2-1; 9 bases agree with TRBD1. The receptor was isolated from a man of 80 years or more with active or convalescent COVID-19. The sample taken for sequencing was peripheral blood. CDR3 protein: CASSLTFDRGDYNEQFF. The CDR3 DNA reads TGTGCCAGCAGCTTAACCTTCGACAGGGGGGACTACAATGAGCAGTTCTTC.